These 21 T cell receptor beta chains were all obtained from the same sample, sequenced in a study of blood T cell repertoires in COVID-19. Using immunoSEQ multiplex PCR, the repertoire was profiled, and TCRdb retains in-frame clones only, with some absent. The table includes 70,000 or so clones, roughly 79% detected once. The sequenced sample consisted of peripheral blood. The receptors stem from a man between 65 and 85 years old with acute or convalescent COVID-19.

The rearrangement uses TRBV19 and TRBJ2-3; TRBD2 matches at 11 bases. The V and J ends lost 2 bases and 3 bases, in that order; junction bases with no gene match: 1. The CDR3 loop spans 15 amino acids. Germline lookup yields CDR1 LNHDA and CDR2 SQIVND (reference sequence). This CDR3 reads CASSIIAGGTDTQYF. The CDR3 region has the DNA TGTGCCAGTAGTATAATAGCGGGAGGGACAGATACGCAGTATTTT.

This chain joins TRBV3-1 (or the pseudogene TRBV3-2) and TRBJ2-1, with 10 bases fitting TRBD2. Germline CDR1 LGHDT, CDR2 YNNKEL (reference sequence). There are 14 residues in the CDR3. With 6 bases clipped from V and 9 bases from J, the junction kept 8 bases outside the gene matches. CDR3 coding DNA: TGTGCCAGCAGTCGCAGCGGGAGGGCCGGTGAGCAGTTCTTC. This gives the protein CASSRSGRAGEQFF.

The chain uses TRBV10-2 and TRBJ2-1, with TRBD2 identical over 11 bases. This CDR3 spans 14 amino acids. In germline, CDR1 is WSHSY, CDR2 SAAADI. Trimming cost V 10 bases and J 4 bases; bases outside gene matches: 6. The CDR3 bases are TGCGCCACGGGACTAGCGGAATCGTACAATGAGCAGTTCTTC. Protein: CATGLAESYNEQFF.

The chain recombines TRBV28 with TRBJ2-2, with TRBD1 matching 7 bases. Germline V gene lookup returns CDR1 MDHEN and CDR2 SYDVKM. CDR3 length: 16 amino acids. V lost 3 bases to trimming and J lost 2 bases; unmatched junction nucleotides: 6. CDR3 sequence (DNA): TGTGCCAGCAGTTTGTCTGGGACAGTAAACACCGGGGAGCTGTTTTTT. Protein product: CASSLSGTVNTGELFF.

The chain recombines TRBV2 with TRBJ1-2; perhaps TRBD1 as D (6 bases). The V gene lost 2 bases and the J gene lost 3 bases, with 19 bases spanning the gap. The V gene's germline CDR1 is SNHLY and CDR2 FYNNEI. This CDR3 comprises 17 residues. Here the CDR3 reads CASSEYSVGGADYGYTF. The CDR3 coding sequence is TGTGCCAGCAGTGAATATTCCGTTGGGGGCGCTGACTATGGCTACACCTTC.

This clone was observed a handful of times. V gene TRBV6-5 combines with J gene TRBJ2-7; TRBD2 might be the D (6 bases). Germline V gene lookup returns CDR1 MNHEY and CDR2 SVGAGI. Trimming pared 6 bases from V and 1 base from J, leaving 16 bases between. This CDR3 has 15 amino acids. CDR3 sequence (DNA): TGTGCCAGCAGCTCCGGACCGGAGGGGTCCTACGAGCAGTACTTC. Residues: CASSSGPEGSYEQYF.

The chain joins TRBV2 to TRBJ2-7; TRBD2 might be the D (5 bases). CDR1 is SNHLY and CDR2 is FYNNEI in the germline V gene. Trimming shortened V by 3 bases and J by 0 bases, and 12 bases separated the two germline ends. The CDR3 has 15 residues. The CDR3, as DNA: TGTGCCAGCAGTGAGGCCCCCGGGAACTCCTACGAGCAGTACTTC. This sequence encodes CASSEAPGNSYEQYF.

J is TRBJ1-6 and V is TRBV14; D might be TRBD1 (5 bases). Germline CDR1 reads SGHDN; CDR2 reads FVKESK. CDR3 length equals 15 residues. V dropped 0 bases and J dropped 10 bases, with 13 bases sitting between them. The chain's CDR3 is CASSQDFGGISPLHF. The CDR3 nucleotides read TGTGCCAGCAGCCAAGATTTCGGGGGTATCTCACCCCTCCACTTT.

This chain connects TRBV19 to TRBJ2-2, with 8 bases matching TRBD2. Germline values: CDR1 LNHDA, CDR2 SQIVND (reference sequence). CDR3 length: 15 residues. V was clipped by 0 bases and J by 4 bases; unmatched bases: 1. The CDR3 region is CASSIEAGATGELFF. CDR3 DNA: TGTGCCAGTAGTATAGAAGCGGGAGCCACCGGGGAGCTGTTTTTT.

The table lists this clone with a count of one. The chain has TRBV3-1 (or the pseudogene TRBV3-2) and TRBJ2-1; TRBD2 matches at 12 bases. CDR1 is LGHDT and CDR2 is YNNKEL in the germline V gene (reference sequence). The CDR3 sequence is 14 residues long. V trimming: 4 bases; J trimming: 9 bases; junction bases outside the gene matches: 4. CDR3 bases: TGTGCCAGCAGCCCAGGACTAGCGGGAAGTGAGCAGTTCTTC. It encodes CASSPGLAGSEQFF.

This clone was observed a few times. This chain links TRBV10-3 with TRBJ2-7; 8 bases align to TRBD1. The germline gives CDR1 ENHRY, CDR2 SYGVKD. The CDR3 covers 11 residues. V lost 6 bases, J lost 5 bases, and 0 bases stayed unmatched. The CDR3 DNA sequence: TGTGCCATCAGACAGGGGGACGAGCAGTACTTC. Amino acids: CAIRQGDEQYF.

This clone has just a few counts. CDR3 sequence (DNA): TGTGCCACCAGTGATGAGGGCGAGGAGGGTGAAAAACTGTTTTTT. It translates to CATSDEGEEGEKLFF. V usage is TRBV24-1 and J usage is TRBJ1-4; no reliable D call. The CDR3 runs 15 residues. Deletions cut 3 bases from V and 7 bases from J, with 14 bases between. Germline V gene sequence: CDR1 KGHDR, CDR2 SFDVKD.

The rearrangement links TRBV6-4 to TRBJ2-7, with a possible D match to TRBD1 (6 bases). V was trimmed by 2 bases and J by 12 bases, leaving 14 bases between them. This CDR3 comprises 12 residues. Germline V lookup: CDR1 MRHNA, CDR2 SNTAGT. Here the CDR3 DNA reads TGTGCCAGCAGTGACCCTCACAGGGCCCCGTACTTC. As protein: CASSDPHRAPYF.

The chain has TRBV5-4 and TRBJ2-7; TRBD2 agrees at 9 bases. The CDR3 runs 15 residues. The ends lost 4 bases at V and 2 bases at J; junction bases unmatched: 7. The germline V gene has CDR1 SGHNT and CDR2 YYREEE (reference sequence). The CDR3 spells CASSPPGLATYEQYF. For the CDR3, the DNA is TGTGCCAGCAGCCCGCCGGGACTAGCTACCTACGAGCAGTACTTC.

CDR3 nucleotides: TGTGCCAGTAGTATATCTAGGGGGGAGCAGTTCTTC. Its translation: CASSISRGEQFF. V is TRBV19 and J is TRBJ2-1; perhaps TRBD1 as D (6 bases). This CDR3 region has 12 residues. Germline V gene lookup returns CDR1 LNHDA and CDR2 SQIVND (reference sequence). Trimming removed 2 bases at V and 10 bases at J, with 9 bases between.

The chain couples TRBV6-5 to TRBJ2-7, with TRBD1 identical over 7 bases. The CDR3 runs to 15 residues. Germline V gene sequence: CDR1 MNHEY, CDR2 SVGAGI. Losses at the gene ends were 0 bases for V and 2 bases for J; bases not matched to a gene: 4. The CDR3 DNA is TGTGCCAGCAGTTACTCGACAGGGAGTACCTACGAGCAGTACTTC. Protein product: CASSYSTGSTYEQYF.

The chain carries TRBV7-8 and TRBJ2-7, with 7 bases matching TRBD2. CDR1 is SGHVS, CDR2 FQNEAQ, per germline. This CDR3 spans 17 amino acids. J lost 5 bases, V lost 5 bases, and 18 bases had no gene match. As DNA, the CDR3 is TGTGCCAGCAGCCGGTGGGGGAGGGCCACTCATTCCCACGAGCAGTACTTC. It yields the protein CASSRWGRATHSHEQYF.

V usage is TRBV19 and J usage is TRBJ1-6; D may be TRBD1 (6 bases). The CDR3 spans 14 residues. CDR1 is LNHDA, CDR2 SQIVND, per germline (reference sequence). Trimming took 8 bases from V and 7 from J, leaving 15 bases between them. The CDR3 spells CASAWTVLNSPLHF. The DNA for the CDR3 is TGTGCCAGTGCCTGGACAGTCTTGAATTCACCCCTCCACTTT.

This rearrangement joins TRBV21-1 to TRBJ1-2; the DNA was not used to check the table's D call, TRBD1. TRBV21-1 is an annotated pseudogene. This CDR3 is built from 15 residues. The CDR3 nucleotides read TGTGCCAGCAGCTCTCGACAGGGGCGAAGCGATGGCTACACCTTC. Translated, it gives CASSSRQGRSDGYTF.

This clone turned up a few times. CDR3 sequence (DNA): TGTGCCAGCAGCGGGAGCGTCTCTGGAAACACCATATATTTT. This gives the protein CASSGSVSGNTIYF. The chain joins TRBV9 to TRBJ1-3; D is undetermined. The CDR3 has 14 amino acids. Trimming stripped 3 bases from V and 0 bases from J, with 7 bases between. CDR1 is SGDLS, CDR2 YYNGEE, per germline.

This chain joins TRBV19 and TRBJ2-7; 8 bases are shared with TRBD1. The V and J ends lost 1 base and 0 bases, in that order; junction bases with no gene match: 5. The CDR3 is made up of 16 amino acids. Germline V gene data show CDR1 as LNHDA and CDR2 as SQIVND (reference sequence). CDR3 region: CASSIGAGQVSYEQYF. The CDR3 DNA follows: TGTGCCAGTAGTATAGGGGCGGGACAGGTCTCCTACGAGCAGTACTTC.